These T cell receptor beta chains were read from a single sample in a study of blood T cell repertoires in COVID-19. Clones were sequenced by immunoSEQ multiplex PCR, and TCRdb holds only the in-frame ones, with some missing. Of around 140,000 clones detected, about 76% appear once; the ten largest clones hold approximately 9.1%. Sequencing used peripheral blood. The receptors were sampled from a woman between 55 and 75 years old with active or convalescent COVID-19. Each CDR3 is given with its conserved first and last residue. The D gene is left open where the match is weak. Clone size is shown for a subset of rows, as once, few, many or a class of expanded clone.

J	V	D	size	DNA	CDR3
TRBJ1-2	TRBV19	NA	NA	TGTGCCAGTAGCCGCGACAGGAGGTATGGCTACACCTTC	CASSRDRRYGYTF
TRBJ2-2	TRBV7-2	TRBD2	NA	TGTGCCAGCAGCATAGGACTAGGCGCCGGGGAGCTGTTTTTT	CASSIGLGAGELFF
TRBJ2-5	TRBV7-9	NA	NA	TGTGCCAGCAGCTTTCTAGGCCCGGGGGAGACCCAGTACTTC	CASSFLGPGETQYF
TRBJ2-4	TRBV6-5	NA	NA	TGTGCCAGCAGTCGAATCCAGGGCTACCAAAACATTCAGTACTTC	CASSRIQGYQNIQYF
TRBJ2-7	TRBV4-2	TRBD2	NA	TGTGCCAGCAGCCTAGGACTAGCGGGAGGTACCGGGTACGAGCAGTACTTC	CASSLGLAGGTGYEQYF
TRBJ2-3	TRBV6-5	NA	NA	TGTGCCACCCAGGAACTTACTAGCACAGATACGCAGTATTTT	CATQELTSTDTQYF
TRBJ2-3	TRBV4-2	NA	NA	TGTGCCAGCAGCCAAGAAGGTGGTAGCGGCGCTGATACGCAGTATTTT	CASSQEGGSGADTQYF
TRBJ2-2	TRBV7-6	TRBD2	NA	TGTGCCAGCAGTTCTGATAATAGCGGGGGGGCGACCGGGGAGCTGTTTTTT	CASSSDNSGGATGELFF
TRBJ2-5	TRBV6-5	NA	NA	TGTGCCAGCAGTTACTCGGCAGGCCGGGAGGAGACCCAGTACTTC	CASSYSAGREETQYF
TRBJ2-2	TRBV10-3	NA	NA	TGTGCCATCCGCGGGGACGGGGGGCTCACCGGGGAGCTGTTTTTT	CAIRGDGGLTGELFF
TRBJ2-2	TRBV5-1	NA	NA	TGCGCCAGCAGCTTGAGTTCACGGACCGGGGAGCTGTTTTTT	CASSLSSRTGELFF
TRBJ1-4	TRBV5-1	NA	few	TGCGCCAGCAGGCCCGGGACAACCCGATCGGGAGAAAAACTGTTTTTT	CASRPGTTRSGEKLFF
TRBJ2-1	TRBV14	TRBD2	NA	TGTGCCAGCAGCCCCAACTTTGGGGGGCTAGCGGGATTTGAGCAGTTCTTC	CASSPNFGGLAGFEQFF
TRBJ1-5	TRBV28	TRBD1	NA	TGTGCCAGCAGTTGGTCGGACAGGGTCAATCAGCCCCAGCATTTT	CASSWSDRVNQPQHF
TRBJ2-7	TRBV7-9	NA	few	TGTGCCAGCAGCACCAGCTACGAGCAGTACTTC	CASSTSYEQYF
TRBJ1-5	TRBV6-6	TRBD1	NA	TGTGCCAGCAGTTCGACGAGGGGGCAGGACAATCAGCCCCAGCATTTT	CASSSTRGQDNQPQHF
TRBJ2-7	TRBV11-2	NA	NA	TGTGCCAGCAGCGTAAACGTGGGGCCCTCCTACGAGCAGTACTTC	CASSVNVGPSYEQYF
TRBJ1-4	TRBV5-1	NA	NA	TGCGCCAGCAGCTTGGGCTACGGGGGAGGTAATGAAAAACTGTTTTTT	CASSLGYGGGNEKLFF
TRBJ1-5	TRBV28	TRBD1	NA	TGTGCCAGCAGTTTCACTTCCCAGGGGGCCCAACAGCCCCAGCATTTT	CASSFTSQGAQQPQHF
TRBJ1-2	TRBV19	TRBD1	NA	TGTGCCAGTAGTCCCGGACAGGGGGTTGGTGGCTACACCTTC	CASSPGQGVGGYTF
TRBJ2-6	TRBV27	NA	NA	TGTGCCAGCAGTCTCTCTGGGGCCAACGTCCTATCATCTGGGGCCAACGTCCTGACTTTC	CASSLSGANVLSSGANVLTF
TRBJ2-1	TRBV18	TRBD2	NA	TGTGCCAGCTCACCCCCCCCTCTAGCGGGATCCTACAATGAGCAGTTCTTC	CASSPPPLAGSYNEQFF
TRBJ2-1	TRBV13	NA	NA	TGTGCCAGCAGCTTACAATTGAGCAATGAGCAGTTCTTC	CASSLQLSNEQFF
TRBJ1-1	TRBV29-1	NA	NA	TGCAGCGTTGAACAGGCCCGAAACACTGAAGCTTTCTTT	CSVEQARNTEAFF
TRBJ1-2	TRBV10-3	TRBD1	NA	TGTGCCATCAGTGAGACGCAGGGGGACTATGGCTACACCTTC	CAISETQGDYGYTF
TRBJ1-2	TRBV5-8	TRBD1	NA	TGTGCCAGCAGCTGGACAGGGGACTATGGCTACACCTTC	CASSWTGDYGYTF
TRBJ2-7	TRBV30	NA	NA	TGTGCCTGGAGTCGACAGTACGAGCAGTACTTC	CAWSRQYEQYF
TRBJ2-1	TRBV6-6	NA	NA	TGTGCCACCGAGGGGACTTCCTCGGATGAGCAGTTCTTC	CATEGTSSDEQFF
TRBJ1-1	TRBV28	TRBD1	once	TGTGCCAGCAGCGTCCCCGGGACAGGGCTCACTGAAGCTTTCTTT	CASSVPGTGLTEAFF
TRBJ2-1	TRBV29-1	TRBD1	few	TGCAGCGTTGGACAGGGTAACAATGAGCAGTTCTTC	CSVGQGNNEQFF
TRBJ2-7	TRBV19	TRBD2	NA	TGTGCCACCCAACCCAGCGGGAGATTCGACGAGCAGTACTTC	CATQPSGRFDEQYF
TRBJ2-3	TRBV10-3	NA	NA	TGTGCCATCAGTGACTGGGGAGTGCGTTCAGATACGCAGTATTTT	CAISDWGVRSDTQYF
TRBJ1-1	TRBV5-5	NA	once	TGTGCCAGCAGCTTGCCCGGGGTTGGGGATGCTTTCTTT	CASSLPGVGDAFF